These T cell receptor beta chains were read from a single sample in a study of identical twins. MiXCR, run by TCRdb on the 5' RACE reads, gives a single entry per CDR3 protein. The sample has 500,000 or so distinct CDR3 sequences; roughly a fifth are singletons. These same data were also listed under a study on T cells expressing NK-cell markers.

The sample consisted of CD4+ T cells sorted from blood. Source of these receptors: a woman in her late teens or twenties in good health. Each CDR3 is given with its conserved first and last residue. D genes are given only for firm matches. Clone size, where shown, is once, few, many, or a class for clones that have expanded.

d_gene	v_gene	abundance	j_gene	CDR3aa	CDR3nt
TRBD1	TRBV5-1	few	TRBJ2-6	CASSYRDRGRGANVLTF	TGCGCCAGCAGCTACCGGGACAGGGGGCGTGGGGCCAACGTCCTGACTTTC
-	TRBV20-1	many	TRBJ2-1	CSARGALSGRNEQFF	TGCAGTGCTAGAGGGGCCTTGAGCGGTCGCAATGAGCAGTTCTTC
-	TRBV20-1	few	TRBJ2-1	CSARGGGARYEQFF	TGCAGTGCTAGAGGCGGAGGGGCCCGGTATGAGCAGTTCTTC
-	TRBV29-1	-	TRBJ1-4	CSVKSIDGNEKLFF	TGCAGCGTCAAGAGCATCGACGGTAATGAAAAACTGTTTTTT
TRBD1	TRBV9	few	TRBJ1-1	CASSSLGQLNTEAFF	TGTGCCAGCAGCTCGTTGGGACAGCTGAACACTGAAGCTTTCTTT
-	TRBV7-2	few	TRBJ2-1	CASSTTTNEQFF	TGTGCCAGCAGCACCACTACCAATGAGCAGTTCTTC
-	TRBV14	-	TRBJ1-4	CASSLGTYHNEKLFF	TGTGCCAGCAGCCTGGGGACATACCATAATGAAAAACTGTTTTTT
-	TRBV18	-	TRBJ2-6	CASSPPRFSGANVLTF	TGTGCCAGCTCACCACCGAGGTTCTCTGGGGCCAACGTCCTGACTTTC
-	TRBV12-3/TRBV12-4	-	TRBJ1-2	CASSLVPINYGYTF	TGTGCCAGCAGTTTAGTTCCGATCAACTATGGCTACACCTTC
-	TRBV27	few	TRBJ2-1	CASSPQRSNEQFF	TGTGCCAGCTCGCCCCAGCGGTCCAATGAGCAGTTCTTC
TRBD1	TRBV28	-	TRBJ2-7	CASSFGQGIHEQYF	TGTGCCAGCAGTTTTGGACAGGGTATCCACGAGCAGTACTTC
-	TRBV6-1	-	TRBJ1-6	CASSAIRGPTSPLHF	TGTGCCAGCAGTGCAATCAGGGGACCCACCTCACCCCTCCACTTT
TRBD1	TRBV6-1	few	TRBJ2-5	CASRLDRGHQETQYF	TGTGCCAGCAGATTGGACAGGGGGCACCAAGAGACCCAGTACTTC
-	TRBV6-2/TRBV6-3	-	TRBJ2-1	CASRETALYNEQFF	TGTGCCAGCAGGGAGACAGCCCTCTACAATGAGCAGTTCTTC
-	TRBV15	few	TRBJ2-7	CATRVADFSYEQYF	TGTGCCACCAGGGTCGCCGATTTCTCCTACGAGCAGTACTTC
-	TRBV7-7	-	TRBJ1-4	CASSLGRSQSEKLFF	TGTGCCAGCAGCTTAGGGAGGTCGCAGTCCGAAAAACTGTTTTTT
-	TRBV27	-	TRBJ2-5	CASRRNLDSETQYF	TGTGCCAGCAGACGGAATTTAGATAGCGAGACCCAGTACTTC
TRBD1	TRBV29-1	few	TRBJ1-1	CSVARGIVWTEAFF	TGCAGCGTTGCCAGGGGGATAGTCTGGACTGAAGCTTTCTTT
TRBD2	TRBV4-3	few	TRBJ2-1	CASSQVGTSRNEQFF	TGCGCCAGCAGCCAAGTCGGGACTAGTCGCAATGAGCAGTTCTTC
-	TRBV12-3/TRBV12-4	many	TRBJ1-2	CASRPGGVPYGYTF	TGTGCCAGCAGGCCCGGGGGCGTACCCTATGGCTACACCTTC
TRBD2	TRBV7-2	-	TRBJ2-1	CASSSHLGGSYEQFF	TGTGCCAGCAGCTCCCATTTAGGCGGGAGCTATGAGCAGTTCTTC
-	TRBV12-3/TRBV12-4	-	TRBJ2-1	CASSFKGNPYNSQFF	TGTGCCAGCAGTTTTAAGGGCAATCCCTACAATTCTCAGTTCTTC
-	TRBV9	-	TRBJ2-3	CASSTGLNGDTQYF	TGTGCCAGCAGCACCGGACTGAACGGTGATACGCAGTATTTT
-	TRBV20-1	-	TRBJ2-7	CSARVGTSSYEQYF	TGCAGTGCTAGAGTAGGGACAAGCTCCTACGAGCAGTACTTC
-	TRBV2	-	TRBJ2-7	CASSLGASEQYF	TGTGCCAGCAGTCTCGGGGCTTCCGAGCAGTACTTC
TRBD1	TRBV6-5	once	TRBJ1-1	CASSLTGDGGNTEAFF	TGTGCCAGCAGTTTGACAGGGGATGGAGGGAACACTGAAGCTTTCTTT
TRBD1	TRBV20-1	-	TRBJ2-7	CSARDPGTGIYEQYF	TGCAGTGCTAGAGACCCCGGGACAGGGATCTACGAGCAGTACTTC
-	TRBV12-3/TRBV12-4	few	TRBJ2-5	CASSPRVGETQYF	TGTGCCAGCAGTCCCAGGGTAGGCGAGACCCAGTACTTC
-	TRBV29-1	many	TRBJ2-5	CSVEGNKETQYF	TGCAGCGTTGAGGGCAACAAAGAGACCCAGTACTTC
TRBD1	TRBV7-9	-	TRBJ1-1	CASSFIRGGSTEAFF	TGTGCCAGCAGCTTCATCAGGGGGGGAAGCACTGAAGCTTTCTTT
-	TRBV6-1	-	TRBJ2-7	CASRTGGRYYEQYF	TGTGCCAGCAGAACGGGCGGACGATACTACGAGCAGTACTTC
TRBD2	TRBV11-2	-	TRBJ2-5	CASSLAAGGQETQYF	TGTGCCAGCAGCTTAGCGGCGGGAGGCCAGGAGACCCAGTACTTC
-	TRBV20-1	-	TRBJ2-1	CSLARIEGVWRNEQFF	TGCAGCCTAGCCCGAATAGAAGGTGTCTGGCGGAATGAGCAGTTCTTC
-	TRBV6-1	many	TRBJ2-7	CASSEGGYEQYF	TGTGCCAGCAGTGAAGGGGGCTACGAGCAGTACTTC
-	TRBV19	-	TRBJ2-2	CARHRDGGELFF	TGTGCCCGCCACAGGGATGGAGGGGAGCTGTTTTTT
-	TRBV7-2	-	TRBJ1-1	CASSLAGIPNTEAFF	TGTGCCAGCAGCTTGGCCGGGATCCCGAACACTGAAGCTTTCTTT
-	TRBV29-1	few	TRBJ1-2	CSGSGAGYGYTF	TGCAGCGGGTCAGGGGCCGGCTATGGCTACACCTTC
-	TRBV29-1	many	TRBJ2-7	CSVEVFQGYEQYF	TGCAGCGTTGAAGTCTTTCAGGGTTACGAGCAGTACTTC
-	TRBV20-1	-	TRBJ2-3	CSASRPGPDTQYF	TGCAGTGCTAGTAGGCCTGGACCAGATACGCAGTATTTT
-	TRBV5-1	-	TRBJ2-5	CASSLVDQETQYF	TGCGCCAGCAGCTTGGTGGACCAAGAGACCCAGTACTTC
-	TRBV12-3/TRBV12-4	-	TRBJ1-1	CASRRDTGAEAFF	TGTGCCAGCAGAAGGGACACGGGCGCTGAAGCTTTCTTT
-	TRBV20-1	-	TRBJ1-6	CSARDVGESPLHF	TGCAGTGCTAGAGATGTCGGGGAGTCACCCCTCCACTTT
-	TRBV12-3/TRBV12-4	many	TRBJ1-2	CASRAFGRHQRPTYGYTF	TGTGCCAGCAGGGCCTTTGGGCGCCACCAACGCCCGACCTATGGCTACACCTTC
TRBD2	TRBV4-3	-	TRBJ2-2	CASSQGAPGTINTGELFF	TGCGCCAGCAGCCAAGGGGCACCCGGGACTATAAACACCGGGGAGCTGTTTTTT
-	TRBV4-3	few	TRBJ1-3	CASSPRGGMANTIYF	TGCGCCAGCAGCCCCCGTGGGGGTATGGCAAACACCATATATTTT
TRBD1	TRBV2	-	TRBJ1-5	CASSLGGGYFTQPQHF	TGTGCCAGCAGCCTGGGAGGGGGCTATTTTACTCAGCCCCAGCATTTT
-	TRBV12-3/TRBV12-4	many	TRBJ1-5	CASSLVVAEQANQPQHF	TGTGCCAGCAGTTTAGTCGTTGCGGAACAGGCCAATCAGCCCCAGCATTTT